The subject of this entry is one T cell receptor beta chain. No cognate antigen has been identified for it. Per-base quality was not reported, and no clone a single base away is much larger than it. These data come from a study of T-cell memory formation after mild COVID-19 (dated by TCRdb to about 2021). Notes on the research overall: Most TCR sequence clusters were specific to one of the two donors. In two donors, T-cell clones that expanded and contracted after mild COVID-19 were tracked by sequencing TCRalpha and TCRbeta repertoires over time. Two young, previously healthy adult volunteers, one female and one male, were included in the cohort. General conclusions and limits of the study: The study included only a couple of mild cases, and larger cohorts that include severe cases with pre-infection samples were judged to be necessary. SARS-CoV-2 specificity of the second-wave clones peaking on day 37 was not confirmed. Balanced CD4/CD8 phenotypes were observed for clones contracting from day 15 to 85, whereas a bias towards CD4+ was observed for a second wave of clones expanding from day 15 to 37. Some responding clones were detected in pre-infection memory, suggesting pre-existing cross-reactive memory T cells joined the SARS-CoV-2 response. Contracting CD4+ clones were found mainly in CM and EM memory subsets, while CD8+ clones were enriched in EMRA.

Ficoll-Paque density gradient centrifugation was used to isolate PBMCs. Trimming removed 4 bases from V and 5 bases from J; the gene matches leave 10 bases unexplained. The CDR3 runs 16 amino acids, cysteine and phenylalanine included. Only the CDR3 region is kept as DNA, spanning 48 bases read in frame from base 1. Reading the germline V gene (reference sequence) gives CDR1 SEHNR and CDR2 FQNEAQ. Data came from an Illumina NovaSeq 6000. cDNA libraries for TCRalpha and TCRbeta were prepared by 5'RACE using constant-segment primers, with sample barcodes and unique molecular identifiers added. Trizol reagent was used to extract RNA from every sample. Libraries were amplified in two PCR steps, with a second sample barcode and Illumina TruSeq adapters added in the second step. Sequencing of libraries was performed on an Illumina NovaSeq with 2 x 150 bp paired-end reads. The authors processed their data as follows. The reads were demultiplexed and collapsed into UMI-guided consensus sequences using migec v1.2.7. Using mixcr v2.1.11, the UMI consensuses were aligned to TRA and TRB V and J templates and assembled into clonotypes. A clonotype was counted as expanded or contracted only if both edgeR and NoisET called the change significant, with noise models trained on biological replicates. For edgeR calls, a false discovery rate-adjusted p below 0.01 and a log2 fold-change threshold of 1 were applied. As an exploratory analysis of dynamics, max-normalized trajectories of the 1000 most abundant clonotypes were examined by PCA with hierarchical clustering. Separately sequenced CD4+ and CD8+ repertoires were used to assign the CD4 or CD8 phenotype of responding clones. In TCRdb, the public reads were trimmed at Q25 with fastp and aligned with MiXCR, with productive beta chains retained. Rows matching on CDR3 protein sequence are summarized as one entry with the most common DNA and genes. The V and J calls and clone size are TCRdb's, not the authors'. The sample data list 400,000 to 500,000 distinct CDR3 sequences, and around 20% of these were observed just once. The top ten clones comprise 7.5% to 10% of the sample.

This chain joins TRBV7-9 to TRBJ1-4; TRBD1 agrees with 7 junctional bases. The receptor's source is an adult woman who had mild COVID-19 (a few samples of this study predate the infection). The sample titles of this study are shuffled in the database, so cell type and time point are left out; the donor was told from shared clones. Sequencing was performed on PBMCs or a T cell subset sorted from them (not recorded which). Here the CDR3 is given as CASSWNRQGTNEKLFF. The DNA sequence follows: TGTGCCAGCAGCTGGAATCGACAGGGAACAAATGAAAAACTGTTTTTT.